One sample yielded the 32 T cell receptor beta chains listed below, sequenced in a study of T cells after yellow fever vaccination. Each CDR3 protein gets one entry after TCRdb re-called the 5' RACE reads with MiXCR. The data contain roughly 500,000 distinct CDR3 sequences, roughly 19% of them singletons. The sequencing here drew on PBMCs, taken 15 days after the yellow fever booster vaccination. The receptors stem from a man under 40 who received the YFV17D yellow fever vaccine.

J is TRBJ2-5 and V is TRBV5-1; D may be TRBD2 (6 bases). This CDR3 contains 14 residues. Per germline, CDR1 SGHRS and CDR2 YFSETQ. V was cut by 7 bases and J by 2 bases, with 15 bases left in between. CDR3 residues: CASSSSVLQETQYF. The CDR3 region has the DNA TGCGCCAGCTCCTCTAGCGTCTTACAAGAGACCCAGTACTTC.

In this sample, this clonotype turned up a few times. The CDR3 DNA sequence: TGTGCCAGCAGCCCAGAGGGGTTGGGCTCCTACGAGCAGTACTTC. The encoded protein is CASSPEGLGSYEQYF. The chain recombines TRBV7-2 with TRBJ2-7; TRBD1 or TRBD2 may be the D gene (5 bases each). V was pared by 5 bases and J by 0 bases, with 14 bases between. The germline gives CDR1 SGHTA, CDR2 FQGNSA. The CDR3 extends over 15 amino acids.

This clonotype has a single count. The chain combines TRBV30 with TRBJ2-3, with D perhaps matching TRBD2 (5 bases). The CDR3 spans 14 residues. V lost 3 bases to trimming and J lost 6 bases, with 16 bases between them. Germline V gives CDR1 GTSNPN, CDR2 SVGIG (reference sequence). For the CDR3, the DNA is TGTGCCTGGAGGCAAGCAAGTAGGGAGGATACGCAGTATTTT. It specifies CAWRQASREDTQYF.

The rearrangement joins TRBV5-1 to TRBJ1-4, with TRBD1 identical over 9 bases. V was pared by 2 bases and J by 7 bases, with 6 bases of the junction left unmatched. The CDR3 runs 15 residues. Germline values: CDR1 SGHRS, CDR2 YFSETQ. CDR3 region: CASSFGTGLSEKLFF. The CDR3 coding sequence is TGCGCCAGCAGCTTTGGGACAGGGTTAAGTGAAAAACTGTTTTTT.

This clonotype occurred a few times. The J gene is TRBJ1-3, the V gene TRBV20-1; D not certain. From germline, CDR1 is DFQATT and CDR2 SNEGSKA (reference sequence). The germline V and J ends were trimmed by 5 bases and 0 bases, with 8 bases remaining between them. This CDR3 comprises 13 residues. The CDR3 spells CSAPMPSGNTIYF. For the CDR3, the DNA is TGCAGTGCTCCCATGCCCTCTGGAAACACCATATATTTT.

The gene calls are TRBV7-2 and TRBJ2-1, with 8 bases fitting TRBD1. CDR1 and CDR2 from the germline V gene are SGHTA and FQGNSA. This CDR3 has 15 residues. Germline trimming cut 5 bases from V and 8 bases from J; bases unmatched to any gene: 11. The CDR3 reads CASSVLTGVSDEQFF. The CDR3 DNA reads TGTGCCAGCAGCGTCCTGACAGGGGTGTCGGATGAGCAGTTCTTC.

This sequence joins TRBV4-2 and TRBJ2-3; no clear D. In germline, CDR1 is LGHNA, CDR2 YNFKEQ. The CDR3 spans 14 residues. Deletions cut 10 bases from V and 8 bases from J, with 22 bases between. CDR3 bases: TGTGCCATCGGCCCCGGGCTCGTATGCGGTACGCAGTATTTT. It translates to CAIGPGLVCGTQYF.

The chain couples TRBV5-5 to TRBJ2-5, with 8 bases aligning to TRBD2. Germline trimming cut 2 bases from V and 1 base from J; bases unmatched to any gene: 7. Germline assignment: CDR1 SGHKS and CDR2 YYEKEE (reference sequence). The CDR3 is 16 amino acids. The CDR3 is CASSLAAGEGQETQYF. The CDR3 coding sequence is TGTGCCAGCAGCTTAGCAGCGGGAGAGGGCCAAGAGACCCAGTACTTC.

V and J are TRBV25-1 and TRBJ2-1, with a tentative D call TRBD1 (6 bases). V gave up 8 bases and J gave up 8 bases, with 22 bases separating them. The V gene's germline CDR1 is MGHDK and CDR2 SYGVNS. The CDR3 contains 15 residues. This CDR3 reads CASGGLRGLKDEQFF. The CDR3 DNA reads TGTGCCAGCGGGGGCTTGAGGGGGTTGAAAGATGAGCAGTTCTTC.

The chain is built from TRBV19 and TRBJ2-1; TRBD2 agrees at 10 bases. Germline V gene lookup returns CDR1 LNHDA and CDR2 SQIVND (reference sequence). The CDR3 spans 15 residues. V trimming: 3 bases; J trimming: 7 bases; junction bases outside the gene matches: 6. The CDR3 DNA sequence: TGTGCCAGTAGTATGAGGCTAGCGGGAGAGAATGAGCAGTTCTTC. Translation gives CASSMRLAGENEQFF. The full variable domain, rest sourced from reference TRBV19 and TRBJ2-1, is DGGITQSPKYLFRKEGQNVTLSCEQNLNHDAMYWYRQDPGQGLRLIYYSQIVNDFQKGDIAEGYSVSREKKESFPLTVTSAQKNPTAFYLCASSMRLAGENEQFFGPGTRLTVL.

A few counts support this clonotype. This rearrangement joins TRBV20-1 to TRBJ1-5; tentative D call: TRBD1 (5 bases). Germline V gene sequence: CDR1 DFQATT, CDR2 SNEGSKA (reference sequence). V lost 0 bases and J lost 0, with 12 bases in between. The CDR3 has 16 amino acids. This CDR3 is CSARDGAGNSNQPQHF. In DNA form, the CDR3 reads TGCAGTGCTAGAGATGGGGCAGGGAATAGCAATCAGCCCCAGCATTTT.

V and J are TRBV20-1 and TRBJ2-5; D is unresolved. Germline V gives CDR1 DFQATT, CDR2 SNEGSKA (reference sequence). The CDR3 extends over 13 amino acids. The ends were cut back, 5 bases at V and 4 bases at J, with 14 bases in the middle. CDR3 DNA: TGCAGTGCTTCCCGGACCCCGGGAGAGACCCAGTACTTC. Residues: CSASRTPGETQYF.

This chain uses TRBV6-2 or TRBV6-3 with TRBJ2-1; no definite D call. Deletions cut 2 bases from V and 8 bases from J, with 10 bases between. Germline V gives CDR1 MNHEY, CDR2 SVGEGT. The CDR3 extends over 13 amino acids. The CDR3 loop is CASSYAFRDEQFF. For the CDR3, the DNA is TGTGCCAGCAGTTACGCGTTCAGAGATGAGCAGTTCTTC.

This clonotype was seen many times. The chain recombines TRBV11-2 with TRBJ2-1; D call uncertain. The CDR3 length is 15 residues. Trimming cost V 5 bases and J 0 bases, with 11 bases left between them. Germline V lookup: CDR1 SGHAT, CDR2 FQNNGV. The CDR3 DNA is TGTGCCAGCAGCCCTGTCCAGAGCTCCTACAATGAGCAGTTCTTC. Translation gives CASSPVQSSYNEQFF.

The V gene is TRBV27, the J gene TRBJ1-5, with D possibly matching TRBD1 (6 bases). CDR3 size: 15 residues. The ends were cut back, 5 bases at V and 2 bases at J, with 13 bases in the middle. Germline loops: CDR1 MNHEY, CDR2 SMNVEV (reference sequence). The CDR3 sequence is CASSTVRGGNQPQHF. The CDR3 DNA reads TGTGCCAGCAGTACCGTTAGGGGGGGCAATCAGCCCCAGCATTTT.

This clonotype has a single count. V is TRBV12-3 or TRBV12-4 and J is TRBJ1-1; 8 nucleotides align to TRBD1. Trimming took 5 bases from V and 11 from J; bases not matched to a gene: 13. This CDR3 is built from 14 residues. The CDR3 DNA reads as TGTGCCAGCAGTCTAGGACAGGGCTTTGAGGCCGCTTTCTTT. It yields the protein CASSLGQGFEAAFF.

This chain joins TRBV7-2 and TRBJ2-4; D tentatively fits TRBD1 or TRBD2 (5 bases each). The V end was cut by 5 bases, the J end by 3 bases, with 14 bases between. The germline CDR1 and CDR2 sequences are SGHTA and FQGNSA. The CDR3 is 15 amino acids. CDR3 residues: CASSPRAGGKNIQYF. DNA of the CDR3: TGTGCCAGCAGCCCCAGGGCTGGGGGCAAAAACATTCAGTACTTC.

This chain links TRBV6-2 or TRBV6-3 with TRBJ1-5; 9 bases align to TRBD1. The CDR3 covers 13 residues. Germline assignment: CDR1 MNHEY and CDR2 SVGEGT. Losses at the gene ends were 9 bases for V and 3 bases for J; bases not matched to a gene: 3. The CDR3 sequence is CASGQGFNQPQHF. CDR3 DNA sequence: TGTGCCAGTGGACAGGGGTTCAATCAGCCCCAGCATTTT.

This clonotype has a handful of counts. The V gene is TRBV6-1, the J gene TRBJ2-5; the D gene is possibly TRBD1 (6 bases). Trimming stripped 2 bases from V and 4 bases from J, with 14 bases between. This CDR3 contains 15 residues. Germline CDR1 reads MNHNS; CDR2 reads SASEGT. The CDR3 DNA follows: TGTGCCAGCAGTGAACGATACAGCAGGGGAGAGACCCAGTACTTC. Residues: CASSERYSRGETQYF.

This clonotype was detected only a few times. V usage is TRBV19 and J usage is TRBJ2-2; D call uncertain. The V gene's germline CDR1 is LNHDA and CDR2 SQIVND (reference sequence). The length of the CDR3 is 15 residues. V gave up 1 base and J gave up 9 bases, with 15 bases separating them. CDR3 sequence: CASSIGGYTIRELFF. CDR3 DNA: TGTGCCAGTAGTATAGGCGGCTACACCATTCGGGAGCTGTTTTTT. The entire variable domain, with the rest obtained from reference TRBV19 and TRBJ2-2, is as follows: DGGITQSPKYLFRKEGQNVTLSCEQNLNHDAMYWYRQDPGQGLRLIYYSQIVNDFQKGDIAEGYSVSREKKESFPLTVTSAQKNPTAFYLCASSIGGYTIRELFFGEGSRLTVL.

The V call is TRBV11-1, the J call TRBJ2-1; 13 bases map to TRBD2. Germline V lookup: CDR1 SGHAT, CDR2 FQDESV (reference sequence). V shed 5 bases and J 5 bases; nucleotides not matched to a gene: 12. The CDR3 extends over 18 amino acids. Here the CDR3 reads CASSRRTSGSFSNNEQFF. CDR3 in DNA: TGTGCCAGCAGCCGCCGGACTAGCGGGAGCTTCTCAAACAATGAGCAGTTCTTC.

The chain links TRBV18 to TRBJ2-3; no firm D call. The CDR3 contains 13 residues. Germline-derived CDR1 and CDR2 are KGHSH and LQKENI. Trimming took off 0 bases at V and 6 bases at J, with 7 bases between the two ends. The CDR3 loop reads CASSPPPRDTQYF. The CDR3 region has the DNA TGTGCCAGCTCACCACCCCCCCGGGATACGCAGTATTTT.

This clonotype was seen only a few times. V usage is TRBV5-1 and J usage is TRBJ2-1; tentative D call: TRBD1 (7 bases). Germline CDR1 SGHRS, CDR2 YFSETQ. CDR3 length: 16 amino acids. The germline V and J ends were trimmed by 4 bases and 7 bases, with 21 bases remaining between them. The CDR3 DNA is TGCGCCAGCAGCCCCGGAGGGACAGACACCTCTAATGAGCAGTTCTTC. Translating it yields CASSPGGTDTSNEQFF. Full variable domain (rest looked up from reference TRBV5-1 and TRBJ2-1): KAGVTQTPRYLIKTRGQQVTLSCSPISGHRSVSWYQQTPGQGLQFLFEYFSETQRNKGNFPGRFSGRQFSNSRSEMNVSTLELGDSALYLCASSPGGTDTSNEQFFGPGTRLTVL.

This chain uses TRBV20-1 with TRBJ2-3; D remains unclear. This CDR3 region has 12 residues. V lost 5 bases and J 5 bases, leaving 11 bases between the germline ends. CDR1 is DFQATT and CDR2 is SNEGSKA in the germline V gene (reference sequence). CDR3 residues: CSALRAGDTQYF. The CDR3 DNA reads TGCAGTGCTTTACGAGCAGGAGATACGCAGTATTTT.

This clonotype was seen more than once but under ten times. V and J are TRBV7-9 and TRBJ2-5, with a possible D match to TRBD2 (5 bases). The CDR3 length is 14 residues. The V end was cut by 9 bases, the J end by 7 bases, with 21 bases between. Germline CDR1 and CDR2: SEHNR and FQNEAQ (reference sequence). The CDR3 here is CASTGGGGIRTQYF. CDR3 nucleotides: TGTGCCAGTACCGGCGGAGGTGGGATACGGACCCAGTACTTC.

The CDR3 reads CASSLAGTSVYEQYF. DNA for the CDR3: TGTGCCAGCAGCTTAGCCGGGACTAGCGTATACGAGCAGTACTTC. The V gene is TRBV7-2, the J gene TRBJ2-7; 10 bases align to TRBD2. This CDR3 region has 15 residues. Germline lookup yields CDR1 SGHTA and CDR2 FQGNSA. V shed 0 bases, J shed 4 bases, and the junction held 3 bases outside the gene matches.

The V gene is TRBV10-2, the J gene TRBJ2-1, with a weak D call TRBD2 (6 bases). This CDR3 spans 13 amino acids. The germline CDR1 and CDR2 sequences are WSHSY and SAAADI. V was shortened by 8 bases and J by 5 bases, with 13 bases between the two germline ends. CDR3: CASRLAQDNEQFF. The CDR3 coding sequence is TGCGCCAGCCGGCTAGCGCAAGACAATGAGCAGTTCTTC.

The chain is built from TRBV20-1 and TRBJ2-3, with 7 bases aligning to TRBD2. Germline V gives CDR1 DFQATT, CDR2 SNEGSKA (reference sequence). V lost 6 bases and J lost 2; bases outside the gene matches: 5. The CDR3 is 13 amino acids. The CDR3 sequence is CSAIAGNTDTQYF. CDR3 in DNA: TGCAGTGCAATAGCGGGCAACACAGATACGCAGTATTTT.

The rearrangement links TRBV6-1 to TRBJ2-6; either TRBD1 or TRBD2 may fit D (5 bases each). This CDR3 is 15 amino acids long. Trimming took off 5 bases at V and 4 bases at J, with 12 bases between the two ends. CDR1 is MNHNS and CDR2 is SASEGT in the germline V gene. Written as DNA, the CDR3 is TGTGCCAGCAGTATGGGGGTACCGGGGGCCAACGTCCTGACTTTC. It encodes CASSMGVPGANVLTF.

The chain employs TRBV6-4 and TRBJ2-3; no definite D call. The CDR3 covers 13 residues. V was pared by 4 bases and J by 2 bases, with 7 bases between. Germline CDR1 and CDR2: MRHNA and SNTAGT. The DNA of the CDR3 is TGTGCCAGCAGTGTTACGGCCACAGATACGCAGTATTTT. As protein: CASSVTATDTQYF.

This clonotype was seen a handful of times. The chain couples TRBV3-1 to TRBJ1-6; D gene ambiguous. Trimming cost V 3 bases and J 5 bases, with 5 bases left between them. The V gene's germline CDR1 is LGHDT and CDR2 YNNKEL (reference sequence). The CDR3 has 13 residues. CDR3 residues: CASSQEDNSPLHF. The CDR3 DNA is TGTGCCAGCAGCCAGGAGGATAATTCACCCCTCCACTTT.

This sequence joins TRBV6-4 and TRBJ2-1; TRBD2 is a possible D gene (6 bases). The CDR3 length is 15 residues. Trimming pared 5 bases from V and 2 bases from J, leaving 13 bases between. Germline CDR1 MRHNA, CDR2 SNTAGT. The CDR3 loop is CASSPRGTPYNEQFF. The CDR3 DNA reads TGTGCCAGCAGTCCCCGCGGGACCCCCTACAATGAGCAGTTCTTC.